This T cell receptor beta chain derives from a study of shared clonotypes between healthy human individuals (dated by TCRdb to the early 2020s). For the study in its entirety: The cohort comprised two women and a few men aged 18 to 49 years. For each donor, three plates each were used for CD4 naive and CD4 memory, two plates were used for CD8 naive, and one plate was used for CD8 memory. Libraries were prepared and TCR repertoires were sequenced by different laboratories using diverse techniques, in order to increase sequencing depth and limit assay-specific biases. Each donor's leukapheresis produced roughly between roughly 0.85 and 9.5 billion PBMCs. Blood TCR repertoires of a handful of healthy adults were deeply sequenced to estimate repertoire size and the extent of clonotype sharing between individuals. Overall results and qualifications from the work: Naive subsets generally had larger estimated clonotype richness than memory subsets. Across four donors, roughly 5.1% of naive CD4, roughly 3.5% of naive CD8, around 2.1% of memory CD4, and over 0.35% of memory CD8 clonotypes were shared. Sampling was restricted to blood, and TCR repertoires in tissue are likely to differ from TCR repertoires in blood. Incomplete sequencing was indicated by rarefaction of sorted-subset datasets, despite the large sequencing depth. Pairwise subsampling indicated that sequencing depth was expected to affect the degree of clonotype sharing among donors. Clonotypes shared by all four sorted-subset donors showed higher generation probabilities than non-shared clonotypes. Because the study included a small number of donors, the genetic and exposure-history diversity represented was limited.

CD8 naive samples consisted of CD45RO-negative cells that were positively selected for CCR7, yielding a CD45RA+CCR7+ population without TemRA cells. The donors were healthy, HIV-negative adults who had no recently reported acute infections or vaccinations. All donors were Caucasian adults living in Nashville, Tennessee, USA. After blood collection by leukapheresis, PBMCs were isolated using Ficoll-Histopaque density gradient centrifugation and then cryopreserved in the vapor phase of liquid nitrogen. Analytical flow cytometry was used to check the purity and quantity of every magnetically sorted T cell population. Genomic DNA was isolated from every sorted fraction and measured by UV absorbance on a Nanodrop 2000c. V was cut back by 2 bases and J by 4 bases, leaving a gap of 11 bases between them. The CDR3 covers 14 residues, taking in both the cysteine and the phenylalanine. CDR3 DNA only is kept here, 42 bases in frame from base 1. The germline V gene encodes CDR1 SNHLY and CDR2 FYNNEI.

This clone was found once. Its antigen is currently not known. Per-nucleotide qualities are absent, and no much larger clonotype sits a single base away. TCR CDR3 regions were amplified from genomic DNA by multiplex PCR using the deep immunoSEQ assay. Extracted genomic DNA from each cell subset was spread evenly across all wells of several immunoSEQ 96-well plates, with each plate serving as a replicate. For sorted subsets, roughly 200 ng genomic DNA, equal to tens of thousands of T cell genomes, was loaded into each replicate PCR. Purified libraries were quantified with a Qubit 3.0 fluorometer, sized on a Bioanalyzer 2100, and re-quantified with the KAPA Library Quantification kit. Every immunoSEQ 96-well plate was sequenced on a separate single-read 150-cycle Illumina NextSeq 550 flow cell. In the source study's methods: Because the immunoSEQ output included only junctional sequences and no quality scores, the filtering could not be the same as the filtering used for full-length reads. To assign V/J genes and CDR3, sequences were annotated using PyIR, a Python wrapper for IgBLAST v1.9, with IMGT germline references. Reads with weak V/J assignments (E-value above 1e-6), missing CDR3, stop codons, out-of-frame junctions, or ambiguous translated residues were removed. V3J clonotypes were defined by identical inferred V gene, J gene, and CDR3 amino acid sequence. Percentage overlap between repertoires was calculated by dividing the number of shared unique clonotypes by the size of the smaller repertoire. Three approaches were used to assess repertoire richness: RTK rarefaction, the Chao1 estimator, and Recon v2.1 estimates of unobserved clonotypes. Generation probabilities were computed with OLGA for all TCRbeta clonotypes obtained by the gDNA method from a few donors. TCRdb obtained this table from immuneACCESS and retained in-frame rearrangements with V and J assigned. These tables miss some clones; where compared with another copy, unresolved V genes account for less than half of the shortfall, and the remainder is unexplained. Clone size and the V and J calls come from that table; the DNA yielded D and trimming. This sample lists millions of clones; about 92% were detected once. 1.7% of the sample lies in the top ten.

The sequence is built from TRBV2 and TRBJ1-2; confidence is insufficient to name the D gene. The clonotype originates from a man between 18 and 35 years old in good health. Some clones in this sample may be carry-over from other donors' samples. Sequencing was done on a sample of naive CD8+ T cells from PBMCs. This specimen's cell subset or site label, per the study, means: CD45RA+CCR7+. The CDR3 reads CASSESSGIYGYTF. The DNA sequence reads TGTGCCAGCAGTGAAAGTTCCGGGATCTATGGCTACACCTTC.